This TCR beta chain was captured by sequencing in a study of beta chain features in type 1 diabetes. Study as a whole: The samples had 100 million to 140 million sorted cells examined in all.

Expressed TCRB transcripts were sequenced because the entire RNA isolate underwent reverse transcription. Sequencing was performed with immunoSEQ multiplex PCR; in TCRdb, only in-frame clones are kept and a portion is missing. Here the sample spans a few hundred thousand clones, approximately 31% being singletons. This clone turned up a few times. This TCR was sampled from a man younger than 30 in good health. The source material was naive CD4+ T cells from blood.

The CDR3 coding sequence is TGTGCCAGCAGCGGGACAGGAAGAGAAGAGCGGTTTAGTGAGCAGTTCTTC. As protein: CASSGTGREERFSEQFF. This chain links TRBV9 with TRBJ2-1; 7 positions match TRBD1. V was clipped by 3 bases and J by 9 bases; unmatched bases: 18. The CDR3 runs to 17 residues. Germline V gene sequence: CDR1 SGDLS, CDR2 YYNGEE.